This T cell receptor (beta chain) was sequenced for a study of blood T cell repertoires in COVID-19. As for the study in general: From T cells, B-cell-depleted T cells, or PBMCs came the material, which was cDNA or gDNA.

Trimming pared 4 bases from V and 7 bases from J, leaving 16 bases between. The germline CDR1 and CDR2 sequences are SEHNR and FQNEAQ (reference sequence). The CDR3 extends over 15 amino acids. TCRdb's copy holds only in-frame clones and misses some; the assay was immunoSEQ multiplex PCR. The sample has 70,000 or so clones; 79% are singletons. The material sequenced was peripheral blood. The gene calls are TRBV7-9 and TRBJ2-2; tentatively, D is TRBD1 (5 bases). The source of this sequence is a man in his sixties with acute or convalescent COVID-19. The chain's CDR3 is CASSSGKQRFGELFF. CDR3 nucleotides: TGTGCCAGCAGCTCAGGGAAACAACGGTTCGGGGAGCTGTTTTTT.